One and the same sample provided the 3 T cell receptor beta chains below, sequenced in a study of cytomegalovirus exposure and HLA in healthy donors. The PCR had 60 Vbeta and 13 Jbeta primers. TCRdb's copy holds only in-frame clones and misses some; the assay was immunoSEQ multiplex PCR. The sample has around 130,000 clones; roughly four fifths are singletons. Sequenced: PBMCs. Source of these receptors: a man in his forties in good health and CMV-seronegative.

The table lists this clone with a count of one. The chain carries TRBV18 and TRBJ2-5, with 10 bases matching TRBD2. The CDR3 length is 16 residues. Per germline, CDR1 KGHSH and CDR2 LQKENI. Unmatched junction bases numbered 5, after V lost 3 bases and J lost 1 base. The DNA of the CDR3 is TGTGCCAGCTCACCTCTAGCGGGGGCACTCCAAGAGACCCAGTACTTC. As protein: CASSPLAGALQETQYF.

V and J are TRBV6-6 and TRBJ2-5; D remains ambiguous. Germline V gene sequence: CDR1 MNHNY, CDR2 SVGAGI (reference sequence). CDR3 length equals 13 residues. Trimming left V 7 bases short and J 4 bases short, with 13 bases between. CDR3 sequence reads: CASTAAEAETQYF. The CDR3 nucleotides are TGTGCCAGCACCGCGGCCGAGGCAGAGACCCAGTACTTC.

The chain joins TRBV6-1 to TRBJ2-4; D uncertain. The CDR3 extends over 14 amino acids. CDR1 is MNHNS, CDR2 SASEGT, per germline. V lost 7 bases, J lost 0 bases, and 10 bases lay in between. The CDR3 nucleotides read TGTGCCAGCACAAGAGAGCTAGCCAAAAACATTCAGTACTTC. Protein product: CASTRELAKNIQYF.